What follows are 10 T cell receptor beta chains derived from one specimen sequenced in a study of T cells in Graves' hyperthyroidism and ophthalmopathy. What was amplified from RNA transcripts were TCR beta CDR3 regions. During a first-round RT-PCR of the TCR CDR3, the HTBI primer set was used. TCRdb re-called the multiplex PCR reads with MiXCR, one entry per CDR3 protein. The sample lists 500,000 to 700,000 distinct CDR3 sequences, over 15% occurring once. The sequenced material came from blood. The receptors were sampled from a woman under 30 with Graves' hyperthyroidism.

This clonotype was seen a handful of times. This chain's CDR3 is CASSLAPGQRYQETQYF. The CDR3 DNA follows: TGCGCCAGCAGCCTCGCGCCGGGACAAAGGTACCAAGAGACCCAGTACTTC. The V and J genes are TRBV4-3 and TRBJ2-5; perhaps TRBD1 as D (6 bases). Trimming removed 4 bases at V and 0 bases at J, with 18 bases between. The CDR3 contains 17 residues. Germline-derived CDR1 and CDR2 are LGHNA and YSLEER.

The chain has TRBV3-1 and TRBJ2-7, with 7 bases fitting TRBD1. In germline, CDR1 is LGHDT, CDR2 YNNKEL (reference sequence). V gave up 0 bases and J gave up 4 bases; unmatched junction bases: 9. The CDR3 is 16 residues long. The CDR3 region is CASSQDLEGAVYEQYF. In DNA form, the CDR3 reads TGTGCCAGCAGCCAAGACCTAGAGGGGGCGGTGTACGAGCAGTACTTC.

There are a few counts of this clonotype. This rearrangement joins TRBV2 to TRBJ2-2, with unresolved D. CDR1 and CDR2 (germline): SNHLY, FYNNEI. The CDR3 loop spans 16 amino acids. Trimming left V 1 base short and J 6 bases short, with 15 bases between. CDR3 sequence (DNA): TGTGCCAGCAGTGAAGGGTTATCTTGGGCCCCCGGGGAGCTGTTTTTT. Translated, it gives CASSEGLSWAPGELFF. The full variable domain, rest sourced from reference TRBV2 and TRBJ2-2, is EPEVTQTPSHQVTQMGQEVILRCVPISNHLYFYWYRQILGQKVEFLVSFYNNEISEKSEIFDDQFSVERPDGSNFTLKIRSTKLEDSAMYFCASSEGLSWAPGELFFGEGSRLTVL.

This clonotype was detected ten times or more. The chain joins TRBV2 to TRBJ2-5; D possibly corresponds to TRBD2 (5 bases). Trimming shortened V by 6 bases and J by 5 bases, and 19 bases separated the two germline ends. The CDR3 contains 15 residues. Germline assignment: CDR1 SNHLY and CDR2 FYNNEI. The CDR3 here is CASRPSGLERETQYF. In DNA form, the CDR3 reads TGTGCCAGCAGGCCATCCGGACTGGAACGGGAGACCCAGTACTTC.

In its sample, this clonotype was seen many times. The chain employs TRBV7-2 and TRBJ1-5; possible D gene TRBD1, 5 bases. The length of the CDR3 is 16 residues. Per germline, CDR1 SGHTA and CDR2 FQGNSA. V was pared by 1 base and J by 1 base, with 11 bases between. CDR3 sequence reads: CASSLVGGLSNQPQHF. CDR3 nucleotide sequence: TGTGCCAGCAGCTTAGTTGGGGGTTTGAGCAATCAGCCCCAGCATTTT.

The chain couples TRBV6-1 to TRBJ1-1; D not resolved. This CDR3 contains 13 residues. V shed 6 bases and J shed 11 bases, with 19 bases lying between them. Per germline, CDR1 MNHNS and CDR2 SASEGT. The CDR3 spells CASSLTGSYGAFF. The CDR3 DNA reads TGTGCCAGCAGCTTGACGGGTTCTTATGGTGCTTTCTTT.

The sample holds many counts of this clonotype. This rearrangement joins TRBV12-3 or TRBV12-4 to TRBJ1-4, with a tentative D call TRBD1 (5 bases). The CDR3 consists of 14 residues. The germline V and J ends were trimmed by 6 bases and 5 bases, with 13 bases remaining between them. CDR3 region: CASRLGTVNEKLFF. The CDR3 nucleotides read TGTGCCAGCAGACTTGGGACGGTCAATGAAAAACTGTTTTTT.

In this sample, this clonotype turned up a few times. The chain recombines TRBV9 with TRBJ2-3; D is perhaps TRBD1 or TRBD2 (6 bases each). The CDR3 runs to 15 residues. V gave up 0 bases and J gave up 6 bases, with 14 bases separating them. CDR1 SGDLS and CDR2 YYNGEE come from the germline V gene. The CDR3 DNA reads TGTGCCAGCAGCGTAGAGGGGGGCTGGTCGGATACGCAGTATTTT. It codes for CASSVEGGWSDTQYF.

The CDR3 region is CASSYRDRQDIQYF. DNA for the CDR3: TGTGCCAGCAGTTACCGGGACAGGCAAGACATTCAGTACTTC. This chain uses TRBV6-5 with TRBJ2-4; the match to TRBD1 covers 8 bases. Germline lookup yields CDR1 MNHEY and CDR2 SVGAGI. The CDR3 length is 14 residues. V trimming: 2 bases; J trimming: 8 bases; junction bases outside the gene matches: 5.

The table lists this clonotype with many counts. The CDR3 region is CASSSTTGRGGYTF. In nucleotides, the CDR3 is TGTGCCAGCAGCTCTACGACAGGGAGGGGTGGCTACACCTTC. The chain carries TRBV13 and TRBJ1-2; 7 bases are shared with TRBD1. The ends lost 4 bases at V and 7 bases at J; junction bases unmatched: 9. The CDR3 extends over 14 amino acids. Germline V CDR1 and CDR2: PRHDT, FYEKMQ (reference sequence).